The 27 T cell receptor beta chains presented below share a single source sample, sequenced in a study of shared clonotypes between healthy human individuals. Assay used: immunoSEQ multiplex PCR; TCRdb lists only in-frame clones, some missing. The table shows 2.5 million or so clones, with about 92% occurring only once. The material sequenced was naive CD4+ T cells sorted from blood. The sample's subset: CD45RA+ positively selected. The receptors here all came from a man aged 18-30 years in good health.

The CDR3 loop is CASSLTWDTEAFF. The CDR3 bases are TGTGCCAGCAGCCTGACGTGGGACACTGAAGCTTTCTTT. V gene TRBV11-2 combines with J gene TRBJ1-1; D remains unclear. CDR3 length: 13 residues. The germline V and J ends were trimmed by 5 bases and 3 bases, with 10 bases remaining between them. Germline values: CDR1 SGHAT, CDR2 FQNNGV.

The genes are TRBV7-6 and TRBJ2-1; 9 bases are shared with TRBD2. With 5 bases clipped from V and 0 bases from J, the junction kept 8 bases outside the gene matches. Germline CDR1 is SGHVS and CDR2 is FNYEAQ. CDR3 size: 17 residues. CDR3 sequence: CASSKQTSGSSYNEQFF. As DNA, the CDR3 is TGTGCCAGCAGCAAACAGACTAGCGGAAGCTCCTACAATGAGCAGTTCTTC.

Worth noting for this clone: Additional DNA sequences in this sample encode the identical CDR3. CDR3 residues: CASSLEQGAGGYTF. The DNA of the CDR3 is TGTGCCAGCAGCTTGGAGCAGGGGGCAGGGGGCTACACCTTC. The J gene is TRBJ1-2, the V gene TRBV5-6; 8 bases are a match to TRBD1. The CDR3 loop spans 14 amino acids. CDR1 is SGHDT and CDR2 is YYEEEE in the germline V gene. Germline trimming cut 0 bases from V and 8 bases from J; bases unmatched to any gene: 6.

In nucleotides, the CDR3 is TGTGCCAGTAGTGGTAGAAAGTTCGTGTTTTTT. Protein: CASSGRKFVFF. The chain is built from TRBV19 and TRBJ1-4; D remains unclear. Germline V CDR1 and CDR2: LNHDA, SQIVND (reference sequence). V lost 5 bases to trimming and J lost 15 bases, with 13 bases between them. The CDR3 runs to 11 residues. Full variable domain (remainder filled in from reference TRBV19 and TRBJ1-4): DGGITQSPKYLFRKEGQNVTLSCEQNLNHDAMYWYRQDPGQGLRLIYYSQIVNDFQKGDIAEGYSVSREKKESFPLTVTSAQKNPTAFYLCASSGRKFVFFGSGTQLSVL.

V gene TRBV7-2 combines with J gene TRBJ2-1; 9 nucleotides align to TRBD2. There are 13 residues in the CDR3. With 1 base clipped from V and 12 bases from J, the junction kept 4 bases outside the gene matches. Germline loops: CDR1 SGHTA, CDR2 FQGNSA. The CDR3 sequence: CASSLERGDAQFF. CDR3 in DNA: TGTGCCAGCAGCTTAGAGCGGGGGGACGCGCAGTTCTTC.

The chain links TRBV27 to TRBJ1-5; no firm D call. Trimming removed 6 bases from V and 1 base from J, with 16 bases in between. The CDR3 totals 16 residues. Germline CDR1 is MNHEY and CDR2 is SMNVEV (reference sequence). The CDR3 loop reads CASSQRMTESNQPQHF. The CDR3, as DNA: TGTGCCAGCAGCCAACGGATGACGGAAAGCAATCAGCCCCAGCATTTT.

The chain joins TRBV18 to TRBJ1-2, with a weak D call TRBD1 (6 bases). The CDR3 totals 18 residues. CDR1 is KGHSH and CDR2 is LQKENI in the germline V gene. Trimming left V 3 bases short and J 1 base short, with 21 bases between. CDR3 amino acids: CASSPIGGQVAGNYGYTF. The CDR3 DNA is TGTGCCAGCTCACCCATCGGGGGGCAGGTGGCCGGTAACTATGGCTACACCTTC.

This chain uses TRBV19 with TRBJ2-3; 9 positions match TRBD2. CDR3 length equals 15 residues. Trimming at V came to 0 bases and at J to 5 bases, leaving 3 bases not matched to a gene. Germline lookup yields CDR1 LNHDA and CDR2 SQIVND (reference sequence). The chain's CDR3 is CASSIERGGEDTQYF. In nucleotides, the CDR3 is TGTGCCAGTAGTATAGAGCGGGGGGGCGAAGATACGCAGTATTTT.

The J gene is TRBJ2-1, the V gene TRBV7-2, with 9 bases fitting TRBD1. The CDR3 consists of 15 residues. V lost 6 bases, J lost 7 bases, and 10 bases stayed unmatched. CDR1 SGHTA and CDR2 FQGNSA come from the germline V gene. This chain's CDR3 is CASRYPGQGSNEQFF. CDR3 DNA sequence: TGTGCCAGCAGATATCCGGGACAGGGATCTAATGAGCAGTTCTTC.

The CDR3 region is CASSESISLGAGELFF. The CDR3, as DNA: TGCGCCAGCAGTGAGTCGATCTCCCTCGGGGCCGGGGAGCTGTTTTTT. J is TRBJ2-2 and V is TRBV10-1, with D perhaps matching TRBD2 (5 bases). Per germline, CDR1 WNHNN and CDR2 SYGVQD (reference sequence). This CDR3 has 16 amino acids. With 0 bases removed from V and 6 bases from J, the gap between germline ends came to 14 bases.

The chain's CDR3 is CASSFQGPGANVLTF. The CDR3 nucleotides are TGTGCCAGCAGCTTCCAGGGTCCTGGGGCCAACGTCCTGACTTTC. The chain has TRBV11-2 and TRBJ2-6, with D perhaps matching TRBD1 (5 bases). The ends were cut back, 3 bases at V and 2 bases at J, with 8 bases in the middle. The CDR3 extends over 15 amino acids. In germline, CDR1 is SGHAT, CDR2 FQNNGV.

V and J are TRBV19 and TRBJ1-4, with no clear D. Trimming removed 6 bases at V and 8 bases at J, with 7 bases between. The V gene's germline CDR1 is LNHDA and CDR2 SQIVND (reference sequence). The CDR3 extends over 11 amino acids. The CDR3 protein is CASRSREKLFF. Written as DNA, the CDR3 is TGTGCCAGTAGGTCCCGGGAAAAACTGTTTTTT.

This clone was found once. This chain links TRBV2 with TRBJ2-1; 7 nucleotides align to TRBD2. Germline V gene lookup returns CDR1 SNHLY and CDR2 FYNNEI. There are 14 residues in the CDR3. The junction had 4 bases not matched to a gene; V was cut back by 6 bases and J by 2 bases. The CDR3 region has the DNA TGTGCCAGCAGCGGGGGGTCCACCTACAATGAGCAGTTCTTC. Amino acids: CASSGGSTYNEQFF. The whole variable domain, filled in from reference TRBV2 and TRBJ2-1, reads EPEVTQTPSHQVTQMGQEVILRCVPISNHLYFYWYRQILGQKVEFLVSFYNNEISEKSEIFDDQFSVERPDGSNFTLKIRSTKLEDSAMYFCASSGGSTYNEQFFGPGTRLTVL.

The chain uses TRBV19 and TRBJ2-3; 9 bases line up with TRBD2. The germline gives CDR1 LNHDA, CDR2 SQIVND (reference sequence). The CDR3 has 15 residues. Trimming removed 4 bases from V and 2 bases from J; junction bases left unmatched: 4. CDR3 region: CASSSGRANTDTQYF. The CDR3 DNA reads TGTGCCAGTAGTAGCGGGAGGGCAAACACAGATACGCAGTATTTT.

The V and J genes are TRBV7-2 and TRBJ2-1, with D unclear. Trimming took off 4 bases at V and 0 bases at J, with 16 bases between the two ends. This CDR3 is 17 amino acids long. Germline V gene lookup returns CDR1 SGHTA and CDR2 FQGNSA. CDR3 sequence: CASSSRMWGSSYNEQFF. The DNA for the CDR3 is TGTGCCAGCAGCTCCCGGATGTGGGGAAGCTCCTACAATGAGCAGTTCTTC.

The J gene is TRBJ2-7, the V gene TRBV6-1, with a possible D match to TRBD1 (6 bases). The CDR3 has 13 residues. V lost 6 bases and J lost 3, with 12 bases in between. Germline CDR1 and CDR2: MNHNS and SASEGT. The CDR3 region is CASSVNRVYEQYF. CDR3 in DNA: TGTGCCAGCAGCGTCAACAGGGTCTACGAGCAGTACTTC.

J is TRBJ1-2 and V is TRBV28; TRBD1 might be the D (5 bases). V was shortened by 4 bases and J by 8 bases, with 14 bases between the two germline ends. Germline CDR1 MDHEN, CDR2 SYDVKM. The CDR3 is 13 residues long. CDR3 region: CASSSGTFGGYTF. The CDR3 region has the DNA TGTGCCAGCAGTTCTGGGACCTTTGGAGGCTACACCTTC.

This rearrangement joins TRBV5-1 to TRBJ2-1, with 12 positions matching TRBD2. CDR3 size: 16 residues. The germline V gene encodes CDR1 SGHRS and CDR2 YFSETQ. V dropped 4 bases and J dropped 2; count of bases not matched to a gene: 4. CDR3 nucleotides: TGCGCCAGCAGCCAGACTAGCGGGGGAACCTACAATGAGCAGTTCTTC. It is translated as CASSQTSGGTYNEQFF.

V and J are TRBV7-2 and TRBJ2-3, with a weak D call TRBD2 (6 bases). V was cut by 5 bases and J by 0 bases, with 12 bases left in between. This CDR3 comprises 15 residues. CDR1 is SGHTA, CDR2 FQGNSA, per germline. CDR3 loop: CASSVTGTSTDTQYF. CDR3 sequence (DNA): TGTGCCAGCAGCGTAACCGGGACTAGCACAGATACGCAGTATTTT.

A remark on this clone: Other DNA sequences from this sample encode an identical CDR3 as well. The chain combines TRBV19 with TRBJ1-1, with 8 bases that match TRBD1. Germline CDR1 is LNHDA and CDR2 is SQIVND (reference sequence). V gave up 3 bases and J gave up 1 base; unmatched junction bases: 4. The CDR3 loop spans 15 amino acids. The CDR3: CASSIQGAPNTEAFF. The CDR3, as DNA: TGTGCCAGTAGTATTCAGGGGGCCCCGAACACTGAAGCTTTCTTT. The full variable domain, in which reference TRBV19 and TRBJ1-1 provide the parts outside the CDR3, is DGGITQSPKYLFRKEGQNVTLSCEQNLNHDAMYWYRQDPGQGLRLIYYSQIVNDFQKGDIAEGYSVSREKKESFPLTVTSAQKNPTAFYLCASSIQGAPNTEAFFGQGTRLTVV.

About this clone itself: Other DNA sequences in this specimen translate into the identical CDR3. The gene calls are TRBV5-1 and TRBJ2-2, with D perhaps matching TRBD2 (6 bases). CDR1 and CDR2 (germline): SGHRS, YFSETQ. V lost 0 bases and J 3 bases, leaving 6 bases between the germline ends. This CDR3 is built from 14 residues. The CDR3 DNA reads TGCGCCAGCAGCTTGGGCGGGGACACCGGGGAGCTGTTTTTT. Protein: CASSLGGDTGELFF.

Remarks on this clone: The sample contains more than one DNA sequence encoding this CDR3. This chain connects TRBV7-9 to TRBJ2-1, with a weak D call TRBD2 (6 bases). CDR1 is SEHNR, CDR2 FQNEAQ, per germline (reference sequence). Trimming cost V 3 bases and J 6 bases, with 12 bases left between them. This CDR3 has 14 amino acids. The CDR3 nucleotides read TGTGCCAGCAGCTTGCCGGGACTCGGCAATGAGCAGTTCTTC. Its protein product is CASSLPGLGNEQFF.

The chain recombines TRBV5-1 with TRBJ2-7, with 13 bases identical to TRBD2. V trimming: 5 bases; J trimming: 0 bases; junction bases outside the gene matches: 5. The CDR3 is 16 amino acids. The germline V gene encodes CDR1 SGHRS and CDR2 YFSETQ. The CDR3 DNA reads as TGCGCCAGCAGGTACGGACTAGCGGGGGTCTCCTACGAGCAGTACTTC. Encoded protein: CASRYGLAGVSYEQYF.

The V gene is TRBV28, the J gene TRBJ2-3; TRBD1 matches 7 bases. This CDR3 has 12 amino acids. Germline loops: CDR1 MDHEN, CDR2 SYDVKM. Trimming at V came to 6 bases and at J to 4 bases, leaving 1 base not matched to a gene. The CDR3 DNA sequence: TGTGCCAGCAGGACAGGGTCAGATACGCAGTATTTT. It is translated as CASRTGSDTQYF.

The sample holds one count of this clone. The chain employs TRBV19 and TRBJ2-7; no definite D call. The CDR3 totals 14 residues. V was shortened by 4 bases and J by 2 bases, with 12 bases between the two germline ends. Germline lookup yields CDR1 LNHDA and CDR2 SQIVND (reference sequence). CDR3: CASSTSYYTYEQYF. The CDR3, as DNA: TGTGCCAGTAGTACTTCATATTACACCTACGAGCAGTACTTC.

This clone is a singleton in its sample. The CDR3 region is CASTLGTGKETQYF. CDR3 DNA: TGTGCCAGCACCTTGGGGACAGGAAAAGAGACCCAGTACTTC. The chain uses TRBV7-2 and TRBJ2-5; 8 nucleotides align to TRBD1. The CDR3 runs 14 residues. After removal of 7 bases from V and 3 bases from J, the junction contained 7 bases not matched to a gene. Germline V gene sequence: CDR1 SGHTA, CDR2 FQGNSA. Complete variable domain (other parts from reference TRBV7-2 and TRBJ2-5): GAGVSQSPSNKVTEKGKDVELRCDPISGHTALYWYRQSLGQGLEFLIYFQGNSAPDKSGLPSDRFSAERTGGSVSTLTIQRTQQEDSAVYLCASTLGTGKETQYFGPGTRLLVL.

This chain connects TRBV10-3 to TRBJ2-2; TRBD1 matches 7 bases. The CDR3 sequence is 15 residues long. Germline V gene data show CDR1 as ENHRY and CDR2 as SYGVKD. Trimming at V came to 6 bases and at J to 2 bases, leaving 6 bases not matched to a gene. The CDR3 DNA reads as TGTGCCATCAGCAACAGGGGAATTAACACCGGGGAGCTGTTTTTT. Translating gives CAISNRGINTGELFF.